This T cell receptor beta chain was obtained from a study of blood T cell repertoires in COVID-19. The overall study: The United States, Italy and Spain provided the acute and convalescent COVID-19 samples.

Trimming took off 4 bases at V and 3 bases at J, with 7 bases between the two ends. The CDR3 has 13 residues. The germline V gene encodes CDR1 SGHNT and CDR2 YYREEE (reference sequence). Some clones are missing from TCRdb's copy, which holds only in-frame ones; the method was immunoSEQ multiplex PCR. The table shows more than 300,000 clones, with around nine tenths occurring only once. The specimen sequenced was peripheral blood. V usage is TRBV5-4 and J usage is TRBJ1-4; D gene ambiguous. The receptor was isolated from a woman aged 18-35 years who had recovered from COVID-19. The CDR3: CASSRWPNEKLFF. CDR3 nucleotide sequence: TGTGCCAGCAGCCGATGGCCTAATGAAAAACTGTTTTTT.